This is a list of T cell receptor beta chains from one sample in a study of T cells in Graves' hyperthyroidism and ophthalmopathy. TCRdb called the multiplex PCR reads again in MiXCR, with one record for every CDR3 protein. This table holds about 400,000 distinct CDR3 sequences, 15% to 17% found once. The specimen sequenced was blood. These receptors were collected from a woman aged 18-29 years with Graves' hyperthyroidism. The CDR3 runs from the conserved cysteine through the conserved F or W. A D gene is named only where the DNA matches it firmly. The size of a clone is reported for some rows only, either as once, few or many, or as a class for expanded clones.

cdr3_nt	cdr3_aa	v_call	clone_size	d_call	j_call
TGCAGCGTTGATCAAGGCCTCAACACTGAAGCTTTCTTT	CSVDQGLNTEAFF	TRBV29-1	many	-	TRBJ1-1
TGTGCCAGCAGCTTCGGCGGGAGGCCCTACAATGAGCAGTTCTTC	CASSFGGRPYNEQFF	TRBV7-9	many	TRBD2	TRBJ2-1
TGTGCCAGCAGCTTGACAGGCATAAACACTGAAGCTTTCTTT	CASSLTGINTEAFF	TRBV5-5	few	-	TRBJ1-1
TGTGCCAGTTCGAAGATGAGGCAAGGCGGCGAAAAACTGTTTTTT	CASSKMRQGGEKLFF	TRBV19	many	-	TRBJ1-4
TGCGCCAGCAGCTATGGACGGGACAGGGGGCGCGAGCAGTACTTC	CASSYGRDRGREQYF	TRBV5-1	many	TRBD1	TRBJ2-7
TGTGCCAGCAGCCCCGCGGGGGACCTAGGTTTCGGGGAGCTGTTTTTT	CASSPAGDLGFGELFF	TRBV7-2	many	TRBD2	TRBJ2-2
TGCGCCAGCAGCTTGGAAGTCCGGGGGCCAGGAGATACGCAGTATTTT	CASSLEVRGPGDTQYF	TRBV5-1	many	-	TRBJ2-3
TGCGCCAGCAGTGACGAAGTAGCGAGCTCCTACAATGAGCAGTTCTTC	CASSDEVASSYNEQFF	TRBV4-1	many	-	TRBJ2-1
TGTGCCAGCAGTTACAGGGGGATGTCCTACGAGCAGTACTTC	CASSYRGMSYEQYF	TRBV6-6	many	-	TRBJ2-7
TGCGCCAGCCGACTAGCGGGAGGAACGGTGGAGCTGTTTTTT	CASRLAGGTVELFF	TRBV10-2	many	TRBD2	TRBJ2-2
TGCAGCGCAAAGCGACAGGGGGCCGGGGAGCTGTTTTTT	CSAKRQGAGELFF	TRBV29-1	few	TRBD1	TRBJ2-2
TGTGCCAGCTCTCTGCCCGCGGCTAACTATGGCTGCACCTTC	CASSLPAANYGCTF	TRBV18	-	-	TRBJ1-2
TGTGCCACCAGCGGGCGTGGGTCCCGGGTGTCGAGCAATCAGCCCCAGCATTTT	CATSGRGSRVSSNQPQHF	TRBV15	many	-	TRBJ1-5